The 6 T cell receptor beta chains presented below share a single source sample, sequenced in a study of CD8 T cells in Susac syndrome (dated by TCRdb to the late 2010s). The library was prepared using the immunoSEQ multiplex PCR assay. RNA was extracted using the RNeasy kit, and about 0.5 to 1 ug of the RNA was reverse transcribed with random hexamers. TCRdb trimmed the raw reads at Q25, called clones with MiXCR and kept productive beta chains. Rows with one shared CDR3 protein collapse into an entry with the most common genes and DNA. A total of about 150,000 distinct CDR3 sequences appear in this sample, 95% to 97% of them only once. The ten top clones hold 0.1% to 0.15% of the sample. Sequenced sample: CD4+ T cells from PBMCs. Source of these receptors: a human donor with Susac syndrome.

The chain has TRBV4-2 and TRBJ1-2, with unresolved D. From germline, CDR1 is LGHNA and CDR2 YNFKEQ. The V and J ends lost 0 bases and 3 bases respectively, with 11 bases between them. This CDR3 spans 15 amino acids. The CDR3 is CASSQDRTTYYGYTF. In DNA, the CDR3 is TGTGCCAGCAGCCAAGATCGTACGACATACTATGGCTACACCTTC.

The chain couples TRBV28 to TRBJ2-1; either TRBD1 or TRBD2 may fit D (6 bases each). Trimming took off 6 bases at V and 4 bases at J, with 31 bases between the two ends. Germline CDR1 and CDR2: MDHEN and SYDVKM. The CDR3 is 20 amino acids. The chain's CDR3 is CASSLTIGRTGSLTYNEQFF. The CDR3 region has the DNA TGTGCCAGCAGCCTTACTATCGGGAGAACAGGGTCCCTCACGTACAATGAGCAGTTCTTC.

The chain links TRBV5-5 to TRBJ2-7; D may match TRBD1 or TRBD2 (5 bases each). There are 14 residues in the CDR3. The germline gives CDR1 SGHKS, CDR2 YYEKEE (reference sequence). V was clipped by 4 bases and J by 1 base, with 12 bases between them. The chain's CDR3 is CASSLTGPSYEQYV. The CDR3, as DNA: TGTGCCAGCAGCCTCACGGGACCTTCCTACGAGCAGTACGTC.

The rearrangement links TRBV4-3 to TRBJ2-1, with 10 bases lining up with TRBD1. After removal of 0 bases from V and 4 bases from J, the junction contained 6 bases not matched to a gene. Germline V gene data show CDR1 as LGHNA and CDR2 as YSLEER. The CDR3 has 17 residues. CDR3 protein: CASSQDPPGQGYNEQFF. The CDR3 DNA reads as TGCGCCAGCAGCCAAGATCCCCCGGGACAGGGGTACAATGAGCAGTTCTTC.

The chain recombines TRBV9 with TRBJ2-2, with 8 bases fitting TRBD2. CDR3 length: 15 amino acids. Per germline, CDR1 SGDLS and CDR2 YYNGEE. J was trimmed by 1 base and V by 3 bases; bases with no gene match: 2. DNA for the CDR3: TGTGCCAGCAGCGGAAGCGGGGGGAACACCGGGGAGCTGTTTTTT. This sequence encodes CASSGSGGNTGELFF.

This chain links TRBV4-2 with TRBJ2-1, with 10 bases lining up with TRBD1. The CDR3 contains 16 residues. CDR1 LGHNA and CDR2 YNFKEQ come from the germline V gene. V shed 6 bases and J 5 bases; nucleotides not matched to a gene: 10. The CDR3 nucleotides read TGTGCCAGCAGACTTTCGACAGGGGGCACACACAATGAGCAGTTCTTC. Its protein product is CASRLSTGGTHNEQFF.